Shown below are 4 T cell receptor beta chains from a single sample sequenced in a study of cytomegalovirus exposure and HLA in healthy donors. PCR employed 60 Vbeta and 13 Jbeta primers. Measured with immunoSEQ multiplex PCR; TCRdb has only the in-frame clones, and not every one. Among about 130,000 clones, around 87% were seen once, and the ten largest hold roughly 5%. Material for sequencing was PBMCs. All receptors derive from a woman aged 30 to 39 in good health and CMV-seronegative.

The V gene is TRBV9, the J gene TRBJ2-1, with TRBD2 identical over 12 bases. The trim removed 0 bases at V and 9 bases at J, leaving 4 bases unmatched. The CDR3 length is 15 residues. Germline V gives CDR1 SGDLS, CDR2 YYNGEE. The CDR3 nucleotides are TGTGCCAGCAGCGTAGGGACTAGCGGGATTGGTGAGCAGTTCTTC. Residues: CASSVGTSGIGEQFF.

V gene TRBV28 combines with J gene TRBJ1-5; unclear D gene. The CDR3 length is 11 residues. CDR1 and CDR2 (germline): MDHEN, SYDVKM. Trimming took 11 bases from V and 1 from J, leaving 6 bases between them. This CDR3 is CAAMSNQPQHF. The CDR3 DNA follows: TGTGCCGCGATGAGCAATCAGCCCCAGCATTTT.

This clone showed up just once. The chain uses TRBV11-1 and TRBJ2-3, with TRBD1 as a possible D gene (6 bases). Trimming stripped 5 bases from V and 5 bases from J, with 11 bases between. Germline V gives CDR1 SGHAT, CDR2 FQDESV (reference sequence). The CDR3 contains 13 residues. CDR3 sequence reads: CASSPRGRDTQYF. The CDR3 nucleotides read TGTGCCAGCAGCCCAAGGGGGAGAGATACGCAGTATTTT.

The chain carries TRBV11-2 and TRBJ2-7; D gene uncertain. CDR3 length: 13 amino acids. The V end was cut by 0 bases, the J end by 0 bases, with 3 bases between. The germline CDR1 and CDR2 sequences are SGHAT and FQNNGV. The CDR3 loop is CASSLESSYEQYF. CDR3 in DNA: TGTGCCAGCAGCTTAGAGAGCTCCTACGAGCAGTACTTC.